The 4 T cell receptor beta chains below come from one sample, sequenced in a study of cytomegalovirus exposure and HLA in healthy donors. Researchers ran the PCR with 60 Vbeta and 13 Jbeta primers. The method was immunoSEQ multiplex PCR; TCRdb's version includes in-frame clones alone and lacks a portion of them. The data contain roughly 160,000 clones, around 73% of them singletons. Input material: PBMCs. Every receptor here comes from a woman between 18 and 29 years old in good health and CMV-seropositive.

The chain recombines TRBV16 with TRBJ1-5, with 8 bases that match TRBD1. Per the germline V gene, CDR1 is KGHSY and CDR2 is FQNENV. V was pared by 0 bases and J by 6 bases, with 10 bases of the junction left unmatched. The CDR3 runs to 17 residues. This chain's CDR3 is CASSQSGQGQGRQPQHF. The CDR3 bases are TGTGCCAGCAGCCAATCTGGACAAGGACAGGGTCGTCAGCCCCAGCATTTT. Variable domain in full (rest from reference TRBV16 and TRBJ1-5): GEEVAQTPKHLVRGEGQKAKLYCAPIKGHSYVFWYQQVLKNEFKFLISFQNENVFDETGMPKERFSAKCLPNSPCSLEIQATKLEDSAVYFCASSQSGQGQGRQPQHFGDGTRLSIL.

The chain is built from TRBV6-1 and TRBJ1-3; D gene unclear. This CDR3 spans 13 amino acids. Trimming left V 2 bases short and J 4 bases short, with 6 bases between. The V gene's germline CDR1 is MNHNS and CDR2 SASEGT. The CDR3 DNA reads TGTGCCAGCAGTGAACGGTGGGGAAACACCATATATTTT. It encodes CASSERWGNTIYF.

This rearrangement joins TRBV19 to TRBJ2-6; tentative D call: TRBD1 (5 bases). This CDR3 comprises 15 residues. Trimming shortened V by 10 bases and J by 3 bases, and 16 bases separated the two germline ends. Looked up from germline, CDR1 is LNHDA and CDR2 is SQIVND (reference sequence). CDR3 residues: CATSEGVDGANVLTF. The CDR3 DNA is TGTGCCACCTCCGAAGGGGTGGATGGGGCCAACGTCCTGACTTTC.

A few counts support this clone. The genes are TRBV6-5 and TRBJ1-3; D ambiguous. The germline V and J ends were trimmed by 4 bases and 7 bases, with 5 bases remaining between them. CDR3 length: 11 residues. Germline CDR1 MNHEY, CDR2 SVGAGI. CDR3 amino acids: CASSSQNTIYF. For the CDR3, the DNA is TGTGCCAGCAGTTCCCAGAACACCATATATTTT.